Below, 16 T cell receptor beta chains from the same sample are listed, as sequenced in a study of blood T cell repertoires in COVID-19. Assay used: immunoSEQ multiplex PCR; TCRdb lists only in-frame clones, some missing. The sample has fewer than 200,000 clones, roughly 79% seen once. Material for sequencing was peripheral blood. The receptors originated from a woman aged 40-49 years with COVID-19, enrolled during active disease.

J is TRBJ1-6 and V is TRBV11-2, with D possibly TRBD1 on 6 matching bases. The CDR3 spans 15 residues. Germline CDR1 is SGHAT and CDR2 is FQNNGV. Trimming took 2 bases from V and 10 from J, leaving 15 bases between them. The CDR3 protein is CASSLSFQGPSPLHF. The CDR3, as DNA: TGTGCCAGCAGCTTAAGTTTTCAGGGGCCGTCACCCCTCCACTTT.

The genes are TRBV19 and TRBJ1-1; D is possibly TRBD1 (5 bases). The germline CDR1 and CDR2 sequences are LNHDA and SQIVND (reference sequence). V lost 7 bases and J 5 bases, leaving 20 bases between the germline ends. The length of the CDR3 is 15 residues. DNA for the CDR3: TGTGCCAGTAAATCACATCCGGGGGTAGAAACTGAAGCTTTCTTT. The encoded protein is CASKSHPGVETEAFF. The whole variable domain, filled in from reference TRBV19 and TRBJ1-1, reads DGGITQSPKYLFRKEGQNVTLSCEQNLNHDAMYWYRQDPGQGLRLIYYSQIVNDFQKGDIAEGYSVSREKKESFPLTVTSAQKNPTAFYLCASKSHPGVETEAFFGQGTRLTVV.

This rearrangement joins TRBV6-1 to TRBJ2-3; no reliable D call. The CDR3 extends over 16 amino acids. Germline CDR1 reads MNHNS; CDR2 reads SASEGT. V was shortened by 1 base and J by 2 bases, with 13 bases between the two germline ends. In nucleotides, the CDR3 is TGTGCCAGCAGTGAAGTTGGTCTGCAGTCCACAGATACGCAGTATTTT. Amino acid sequence: CASSEVGLQSTDTQYF.

The chain recombines TRBV4-2 with TRBJ2-3; D remains ambiguous. The CDR3 extends over 15 amino acids. Germline V gene lookup returns CDR1 LGHNA and CDR2 YNFKEQ. The ends were cut back, 1 base at V and 4 bases at J, with 12 bases in the middle. CDR3 in DNA: TGTGCCAGCAGCCAAGGCCCCGGCGAGGCAGATACGCAGTATTTT. Protein product: CASSQGPGEADTQYF.

This clone appeared a few times. The V call is TRBV6-1, the J call TRBJ1-5; D ambiguous. Germline V CDR1 and CDR2: MNHNS, SASEGT. CDR3 length: 17 amino acids. Trimming shortened V by 2 bases and J by 0 bases, and 14 bases separated the two germline ends. DNA of the CDR3: TGTGCCAGCAGTGAAAAGGACGGAGGTTATAGCAATCAGCCCCAGCATTTT. Translation gives CASSEKDGGYSNQPQHF.

This clone has a single count. The V and J genes are TRBV7-3 and TRBJ2-3; 7 nucleotides align to TRBD2. J was trimmed by 3 bases and V by 4 bases; bases with no gene match: 4. The CDR3 totals 14 residues. Germline CDR1 and CDR2: SGHTA and FQGTGA. CDR3 loop: CASSSWEGTDTQYF. For the CDR3, the DNA is TGTGCCAGCAGCTCCTGGGAGGGGACAGATACGCAGTATTTT.

The rearrangement uses TRBV5-1 and TRBJ2-3; D is perhaps TRBD1 (6 bases). Trimming pared 3 bases from V and 7 bases from J, leaving 18 bases between. This CDR3 is built from 15 residues. Germline V gene lookup returns CDR1 SGHRS and CDR2 YFSETQ. CDR3 coding DNA: TGCGCCAGCAGCTCCCTGGACAGTTACTCTTATACGCAGTATTTT. It yields the protein CASSSLDSYSYTQYF.

This clone appeared a few times. The V call is TRBV4-1, the J call TRBJ1-4, with 7 bases aligning to TRBD1. The CDR3 contains 15 residues. The germline CDR1 and CDR2 sequences are MGHRA and YSYEKL. V dropped 7 bases and J dropped 6; count of bases not matched to a gene: 11. The chain's CDR3 is CASTRSRGLDEKLFF. The CDR3 bases are TGCGCCAGCACCAGATCGAGGGGGCTCGATGAAAAACTGTTTTTT.

The genes are TRBV27 and TRBJ1-2; D uncertain. The CDR3 contains 15 residues. Deletions cut 5 bases from V and 3 bases from J, with 16 bases between. Germline V gene data show CDR1 as MNHEY and CDR2 as SMNVEV (reference sequence). The CDR3 DNA follows: TGTGCCAGCAGTCCCGCCGAGCAATCGCACTATGGCTACACCTTC. This translates into CASSPAEQSHYGYTF.

This clone was found once. The chain links TRBV6-2 or TRBV6-3 to TRBJ1-5; TRBD1 matches 8 bases. With V trimmed by 6 bases and J by 7 bases, 11 bases remained unmatched. CDR1 is MNHEY and CDR2 is SVGEGT in the germline V gene. The CDR3 sequence is 15 residues long. As DNA, the CDR3 is TGTGCCAGCAGCTTCGACAGGGGAAGGTTCCAGCCCCAGCATTTT. It yields the protein CASSFDRGRFQPQHF.

This chain joins TRBV6-5 and TRBJ2-1; 9 bases are shared with TRBD2. The CDR3 is 15 residues long. After removal of 5 bases from V and 6 bases from J, the junction contained 8 bases not matched to a gene. Germline lookup yields CDR1 MNHEY and CDR2 SVGAGI. In DNA, the CDR3 is TGTGCCAGCAGTCCTATCAGCGGGGGGCCCAATGAGCAGTTCTTC. Translating it yields CASSPISGGPNEQFF.

The V gene is TRBV6-4, the J gene TRBJ2-2, with 7 bases aligning to TRBD2. The CDR3 covers 15 residues. Germline V gives CDR1 MRHNA, CDR2 SNTAGT. V trimming: 0 bases; J trimming: 5 bases; junction bases outside the gene matches: 3. The chain's CDR3 is CASSDSRGETGELFF. CDR3 coding DNA: TGTGCCAGCAGTGACTCTCGGGGGGAGACCGGGGAGCTGTTTTTT.

The V call is TRBV6-2 or TRBV6-3, the J call TRBJ1-5; tentatively, D is TRBD1 (6 bases). V lost 5 bases and J lost 6, with 17 bases in between. The CDR3 loop spans 15 amino acids. CDR1 is MNHEY and CDR2 is SVGEGT in the germline V gene. This CDR3 reads CASSTRTRGGQPQHF. The CDR3 DNA reads as TGTGCCAGCAGTACCAGGACCAGGGGTGGTCAGCCCCAGCATTTT.

This sequence joins TRBV6-1 and TRBJ2-5; maybe TRBD2 (6 bases). In germline, CDR1 is MNHNS, CDR2 SASEGT. This CDR3 is built from 20 residues. V lost 2 bases and J 2 bases, leaving 27 bases between the germline ends. The CDR3, as DNA: TGTGCCAGCAGTGAATCAAACTTTTATTCCCCGGGAGTGGGACAAGAGACCCAGTACTTC. Its protein product is CASSESNFYSPGVGQETQYF.

For this clone: Other DNA variants within this sample encode the same CDR3. V gene TRBV30 combines with J gene TRBJ2-7; D call uncertain. CDR3 size: 14 residues. The germline CDR1 and CDR2 sequences are GTSNPN and SVGIG (reference sequence). Trimming stripped 0 bases from V and 1 base from J, with 10 bases between. The CDR3, as DNA: TGTGCCTGGAGTGTAGGTGGGCCATCCTACGAGCAGTACTTC. Translating gives CAWSVGGPSYEQYF.

This chain uses TRBV13 with TRBJ2-2; D is undetermined. CDR3 length equals 12 residues. Deletions cut 5 bases from V and 2 bases from J, with 3 bases between. Germline V lookup: CDR1 PRHDT, CDR2 FYEKMQ (reference sequence). The CDR3 bases are TGTGCCAGCAGCCCTAACACCGGGGAGCTGTTTTTT. It codes for CASSPNTGELFF.